The present entry profiles one T cell receptor beta chain with its context. The antigen remains unidentified. The trim removed 0 bases at V and 3 bases at J, leaving 11 bases unmatched. Germline loops: CDR1 SGDLS, CDR2 YYNGEE. The CDR3 sequence is 17 residues long. The data belong to a study of T-cell reconstitution after alpha-beta-depleted transplantation in children. Findings and limits, study-wide: The authors attributed T-cell counts and diversity one year after transplant mostly to newly produced T cells. Expanded graft clones, several hundred of them, were reportedly the source of alpha-beta T cells about two months after transplant. Some patients' high day-60 TCRbeta diversity was attributed to recipient cells surviving conditioning.

Unique molecular identifiers were incorporated during preparation of the TCRbeta library. Each CDR3 protein is one row after TCRdb ran MiXCR on the PCR reads. Among just over 950,000 distinct CDR3 sequences listed, under 30% were seen once. The chain joins TRBV9 to TRBJ2-7; 8 bases align to TRBD2. The sequence derives from a boy under three years old who had a stem cell transplant for SCID, so the T cells may come from the graft donor. Sequencing was performed on PBMCs, mostly from graft donor cells, taken 360 days after TCRalphabeta/CD19-depleted stem cell transplant. This chain's CDR3 is CASSVGVAGLPFYEQYF. CDR3 bases: TGTGCCAGCAGCGTAGGGGTAGCGGGGTTGCCTTTCTACGAGCAGTACTTC.